Listed below are T cell receptor beta chains from one sample, sequenced in a study of CD8+ T cells in alopecia areata. Assay: immunoSEQ multiplex PCR; the TCRdb copy retains only in-frame clones and omits some. The sample records 150,000 or so clones, 47% being singletons. The sequenced sample consisted of CD4+ T cells sorted from blood. These receptors were obtained from a human donor with alopecia areata. The CDR3 runs from the conserved cysteine through the conserved F or W. A D gene is named only where the DNA matches it firmly.

v_gene	j_gene	d_gene	len	CDR3aa
TRBV6-5	TRBJ1-2	TRBD1	15	CASRRPGTGYYGYTF
TRBV7-9	TRBJ1-1	-	15	CASSLKEETNTEAFF
TRBV4-1	TRBJ1-2	TRBD1	16	CASSQVSRGPGYGYTF
TRBV7-9	TRBJ1-5	-	15	CASSFAGDSNQPQHF
TRBV9	TRBJ2-6	-	16	CASSSWGSSGANVLTF
TRBV18	TRBJ2-3	-	13	CASSPRATDTQYF
TRBV15	TRBJ1-2	-	15	CATSRERTDGPGYTF
TRBV5-1	TRBJ1-1	-	12	CASSERDTEAFF
TRBV5-1	TRBJ1-1	TRBD1	16	CASSATGTGRGTEAFF
TRBV2	TRBJ2-1	-	15	CASSVLLGGGNEQFF
TRBV29-1	TRBJ1-2	TRBD1	14	CSVDGPTGGYGYTF
TRBV30	TRBJ1-2	-	14	CAWSGASFGYGYTF
TRBV5-6	TRBJ2-7	-	15	CASSPRSAPDYEQYF
TRBV27	TRBJ2-1	-	13	CASSFQGHNEQFF
TRBV15	TRBJ1-2	-	13	CATSGSDGYGYTF
TRBV18	TRBJ1-2	-	15	CASSLTGTELYGYTF
TRBV29-1	TRBJ2-3	-	10	CSVEFYTQYF
TRBV29-1	TRBJ2-2	-	14	CSVVVAPVTGELFF
TRBV18	TRBJ2-7	TRBD2	17	CASSPGTSGAYTYEQYF
TRBV6-5	TRBJ1-2	-	14	CASSPLGGLDGYTF
TRBV29-1	TRBJ2-6	-	14	CSVEDPWGANVLTF
TRBV5-4	TRBJ2-1	-	12	CASSRTGTPLVF
TRBV30	TRBJ2-5	-	12	CAWSVRQETQYF
TRBV29-1	TRBJ1-1	TRBD1	13	CSGLDRGLTEAFF
TRBV29-1	TRBJ1-1	TRBD1	15	CSAAVRQGVGTEAFF
TRBV29-1	TRBJ1-2	-	12	CSVVDGEYGYTF
TRBV5-1	TRBJ1-1	-	12	CASSEQGPEAFF
TRBV9	TRBJ2-5	TRBD2	16	CASSASSGSRQETQYF
TRBV10-3	TRBJ2-3	-	12	CAISELLDTQYF
TRBV30	TRBJ1-2	-	16	CAWSGTGRRLETGYTF
TRBV20-1	TRBJ1-1	TRBD1	11	CSAPGTGVAFF
TRBV29-1	TRBJ2-3	-	15	CSVAFRAGHTDTQYF
TRBV2	TRBJ2-3	-	14	CASSDLTRTDTQYF
TRBV7-8	TRBJ2-7	-	14	CASSLGLQGYEQYF
TRBV19	TRBJ2-1	-	16	CASSPRGVQSYNEQFF
TRBV29-1	TRBJ2-3	TRBD2	14	CRAMVAGGTDTQYF
TRBV2	TRBJ1-1	-	13	CASSGEENTEAFF
TRBV6-5	TRBJ2-2	-	13	CASRTGRSGELFF
TRBV7-2	TRBJ2-5	TRBD2	15	CASSSGTSGEETQYF
TRBV30	TRBJ2-5	-	12	CAWNLGEETQYF
TRBV2	TRBJ1-2	TRBD1	17	CANPLDRALLSGYGYTF
TRBV7-3	TRBJ2-1	-	16	CASSLISAASYNEQFF
TRBV28	TRBJ1-2	-	13	CASRPDRIYGYTF
TRBV29-1	TRBJ2-2	-	12	CSVDDQTGELFF
TRBV28	TRBJ1-1	-	14	CASSYPGRGTEAFF
TRBV5-1	TRBJ2-2	-	12	CASSTGTGELFF
TRBV27	TRBJ2-7	TRBD1	16	CASSLSPGQGPREQYF
TRBV14	TRBJ2-2	-	13	CASSQTNTGELFF
TRBV25-1	TRBJ2-3	-	12	CASSERWDTQYF
TRBV15	TRBJ1-4	-	14	CATSRGRLNEKLFF
TRBV28	TRBJ1-1	-	12	CASSIAGLQAFF